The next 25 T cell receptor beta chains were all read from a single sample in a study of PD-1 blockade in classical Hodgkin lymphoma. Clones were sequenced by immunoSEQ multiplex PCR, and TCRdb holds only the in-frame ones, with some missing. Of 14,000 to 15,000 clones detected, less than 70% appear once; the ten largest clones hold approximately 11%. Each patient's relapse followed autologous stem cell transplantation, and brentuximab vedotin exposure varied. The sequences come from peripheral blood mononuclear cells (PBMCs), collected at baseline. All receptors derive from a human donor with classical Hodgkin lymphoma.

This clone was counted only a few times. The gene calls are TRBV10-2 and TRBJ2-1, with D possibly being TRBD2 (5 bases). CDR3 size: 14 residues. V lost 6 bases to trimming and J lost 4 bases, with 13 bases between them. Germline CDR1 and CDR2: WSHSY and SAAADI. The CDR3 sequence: CASRSLADYNEQFF. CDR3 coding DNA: TGCGCCAGCAGAAGTCTAGCAGATTACAATGAGCAGTTCTTC.

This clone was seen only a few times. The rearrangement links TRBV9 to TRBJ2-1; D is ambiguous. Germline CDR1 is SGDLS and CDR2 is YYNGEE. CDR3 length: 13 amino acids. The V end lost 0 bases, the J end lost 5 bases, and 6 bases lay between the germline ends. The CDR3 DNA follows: TGTGCCAGCAGCGTAGAACCGGACAATGAGCAGTTCTTC. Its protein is CASSVEPDNEQFF.

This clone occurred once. Written as DNA, the CDR3 is TGTGCCAGCAGCCCCCGGGACAGAAGCAATCAGCCCCAGCATTTT. Residues: CASSPRDRSNQPQHF. This sequence joins TRBV27 and TRBJ1-5; 7 nucleotides line up with TRBD1. The CDR3 consists of 15 residues. With V trimmed by 6 bases and J by 1 base, 6 bases remained unmatched. The germline V gene has CDR1 MNHEY and CDR2 SMNVEV (reference sequence).

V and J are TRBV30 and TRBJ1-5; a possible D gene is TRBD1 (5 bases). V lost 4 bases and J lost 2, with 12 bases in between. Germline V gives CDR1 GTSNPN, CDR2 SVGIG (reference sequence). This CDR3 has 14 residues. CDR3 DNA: TGTGCCTGGACAACCGGGACGGGCAATCAGCCCCAGCATTTT. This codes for CAWTTGTGNQPQHF.

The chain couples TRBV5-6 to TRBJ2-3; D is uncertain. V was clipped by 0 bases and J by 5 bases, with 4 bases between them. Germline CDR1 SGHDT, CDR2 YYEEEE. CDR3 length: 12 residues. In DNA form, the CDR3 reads TGTGCCAGCAGCTTGGCGGGAGATACGCAGTATTTT. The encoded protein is CASSLAGDTQYF.

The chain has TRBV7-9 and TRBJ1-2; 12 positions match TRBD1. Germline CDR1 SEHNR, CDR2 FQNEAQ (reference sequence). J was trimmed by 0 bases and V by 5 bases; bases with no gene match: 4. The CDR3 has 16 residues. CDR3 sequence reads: CASSVGQGAPNYGYTF. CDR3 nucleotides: TGTGCCAGCAGCGTGGGACAGGGGGCCCCTAACTATGGCTACACCTTC.

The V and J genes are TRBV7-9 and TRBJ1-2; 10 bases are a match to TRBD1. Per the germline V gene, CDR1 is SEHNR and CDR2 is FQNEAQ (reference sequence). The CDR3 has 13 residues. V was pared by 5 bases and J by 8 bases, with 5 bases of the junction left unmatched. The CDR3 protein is CASSTLDRGGYTF. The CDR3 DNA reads TGTGCCAGCAGCACCCTGGACAGGGGGGGCTACACCTTC.

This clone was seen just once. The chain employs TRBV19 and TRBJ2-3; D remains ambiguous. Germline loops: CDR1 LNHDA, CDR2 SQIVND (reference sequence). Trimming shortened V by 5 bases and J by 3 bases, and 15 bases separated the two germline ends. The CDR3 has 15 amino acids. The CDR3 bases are TGTGCCAGTAGTGCGCTGCAGGATCGAACAGATACGCAGTATTTT. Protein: CASSALQDRTDTQYF.

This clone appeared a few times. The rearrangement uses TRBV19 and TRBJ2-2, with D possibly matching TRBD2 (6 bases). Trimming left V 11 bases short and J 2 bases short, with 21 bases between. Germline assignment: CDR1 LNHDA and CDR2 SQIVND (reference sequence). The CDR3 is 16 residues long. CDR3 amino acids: CAQYRIWTKNTGELFF. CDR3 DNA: TGTGCCCAATATAGGATTTGGACTAAAAACACCGGGGAGCTGTTTTTT. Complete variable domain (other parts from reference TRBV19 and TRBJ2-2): DGGITQSPKYLFRKEGQNVTLSCEQNLNHDAMYWYRQDPGQGLRLIYYSQIVNDFQKGDIAEGYSVSREKKESFPLTVTSAQKNPTAFYLCAQYRIWTKNTGELFFGEGSRLTVL.

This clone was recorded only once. CDR3 protein: CASSLTSSGRVDDEQYF. CDR3 DNA sequence: TGTGCCAGCAGCTTAACTTCTAGCGGGAGGGTGGACGACGAGCAGTACTTC. This sequence joins TRBV7-6 and TRBJ2-7; 12 bases map to TRBD2. Germline V gene lookup returns CDR1 SGHVS and CDR2 FNYEAQ. The length of the CDR3 is 17 residues. The V and J ends lost 2 bases and 5 bases, in that order; junction bases with no gene match: 10.

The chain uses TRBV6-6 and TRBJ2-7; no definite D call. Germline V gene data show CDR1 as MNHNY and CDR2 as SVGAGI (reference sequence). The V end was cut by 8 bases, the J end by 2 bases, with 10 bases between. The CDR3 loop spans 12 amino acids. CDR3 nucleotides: TGTGCCAGCCTGGACGGAACCTACGAGCAGTACTTC. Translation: CASLDGTYEQYF.

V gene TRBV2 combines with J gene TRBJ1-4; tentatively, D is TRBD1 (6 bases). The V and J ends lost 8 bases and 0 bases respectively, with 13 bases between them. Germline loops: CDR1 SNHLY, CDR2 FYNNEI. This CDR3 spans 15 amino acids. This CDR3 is CASSGQIATNEKLFF. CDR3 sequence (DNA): TGTGCCAGCTCCGGACAGATTGCAACTAATGAAAAACTGTTTTTT.

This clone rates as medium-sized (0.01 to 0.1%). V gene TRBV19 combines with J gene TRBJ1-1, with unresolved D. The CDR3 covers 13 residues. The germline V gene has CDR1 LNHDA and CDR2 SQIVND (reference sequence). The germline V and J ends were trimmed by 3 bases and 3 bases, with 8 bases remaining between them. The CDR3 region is CASSILRDTEAFF. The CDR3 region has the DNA TGTGCCAGTAGTATCCTTCGGGACACTGAAGCTTTCTTT.

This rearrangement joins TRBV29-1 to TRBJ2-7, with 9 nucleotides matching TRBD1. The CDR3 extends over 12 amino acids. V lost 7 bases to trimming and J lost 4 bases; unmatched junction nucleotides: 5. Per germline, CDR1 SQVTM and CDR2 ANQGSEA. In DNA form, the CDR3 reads TGCAGCGAGGACAGGGGACCTTACGAGCAGTACTTC. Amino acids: CSEDRGPYEQYF.

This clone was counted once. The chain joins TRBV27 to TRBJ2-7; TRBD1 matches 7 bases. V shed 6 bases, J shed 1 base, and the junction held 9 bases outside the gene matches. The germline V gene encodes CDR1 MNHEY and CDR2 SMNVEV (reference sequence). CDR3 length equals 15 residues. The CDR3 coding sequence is TGTGCCAGCAGCAAAAGGGGGCAGAGTTCCTACGAGCAGTACTTC. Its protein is CASSKRGQSSYEQYF.

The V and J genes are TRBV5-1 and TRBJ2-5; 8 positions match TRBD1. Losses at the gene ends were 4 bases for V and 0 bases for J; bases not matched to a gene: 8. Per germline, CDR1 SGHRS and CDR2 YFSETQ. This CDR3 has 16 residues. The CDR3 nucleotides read TGCGCCAGCAGCAGAGGACAGGGCCTGTACCAAGAGACCCAGTACTTC. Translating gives CASSRGQGLYQETQYF.

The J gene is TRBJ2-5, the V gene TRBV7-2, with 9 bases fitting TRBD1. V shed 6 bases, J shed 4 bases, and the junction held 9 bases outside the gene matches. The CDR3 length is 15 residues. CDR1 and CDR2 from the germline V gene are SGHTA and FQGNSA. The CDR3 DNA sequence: TGTGCCAGCAGTTGGAACAGGGGGCGGGGAGAGACCCAGTACTTC. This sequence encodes CASSWNRGRGETQYF.

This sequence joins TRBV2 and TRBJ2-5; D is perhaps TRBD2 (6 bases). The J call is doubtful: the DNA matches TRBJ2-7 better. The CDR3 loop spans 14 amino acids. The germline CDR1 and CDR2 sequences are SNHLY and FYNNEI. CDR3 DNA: TGTGCCAGCAATGGGGAGGTTACTTCCTACGAGCAGTACTTC. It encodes CASNGEVTSYEQYF.

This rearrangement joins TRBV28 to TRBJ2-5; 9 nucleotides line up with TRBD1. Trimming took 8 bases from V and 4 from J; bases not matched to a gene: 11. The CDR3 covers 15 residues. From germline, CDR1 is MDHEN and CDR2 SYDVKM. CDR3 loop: CASHRDRVTLETQYF. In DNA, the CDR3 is TGTGCCAGCCATCGGGACAGGGTAACATTAGAGACCCAGTACTTC.

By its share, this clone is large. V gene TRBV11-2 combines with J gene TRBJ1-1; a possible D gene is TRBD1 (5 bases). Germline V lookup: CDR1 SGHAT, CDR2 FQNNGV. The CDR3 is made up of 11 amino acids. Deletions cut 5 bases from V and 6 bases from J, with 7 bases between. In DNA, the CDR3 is TGTGCCAGCAGCCCGGGGGCTGAAGCTTTCTTT. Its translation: CASSPGAEAFF.

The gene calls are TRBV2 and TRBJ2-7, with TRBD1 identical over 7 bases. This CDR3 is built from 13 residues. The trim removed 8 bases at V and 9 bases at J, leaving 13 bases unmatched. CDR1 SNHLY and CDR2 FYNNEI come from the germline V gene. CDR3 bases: TGTGCCAGCTCCCGGGGACAGCTATTGGGGCAGTACTTC. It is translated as CASSRGQLLGQYF.

CDR3 residues: CASSEVNQPQHF. The DNA for the CDR3 is TGTGCCAGCTCTGAAGTCAATCAGCCCCAGCATTTT. The V call is TRBV18, the J call TRBJ1-5; D ambiguous. CDR3 size: 12 residues. Deletions cut 6 bases from V and 3 bases from J, with 6 bases between. The V gene's germline CDR1 is KGHSH and CDR2 LQKENI.

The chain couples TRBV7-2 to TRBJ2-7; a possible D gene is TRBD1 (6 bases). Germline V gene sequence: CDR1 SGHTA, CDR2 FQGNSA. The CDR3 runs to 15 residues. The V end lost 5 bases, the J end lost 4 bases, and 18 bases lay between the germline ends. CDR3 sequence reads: CASSKSGTHTYEQYF. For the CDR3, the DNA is TGTGCCAGCAGCAAATCCGGGACACACACATACGAGCAGTACTTC. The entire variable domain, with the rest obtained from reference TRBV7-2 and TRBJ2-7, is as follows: GAGVSQSPSNKVTEKGKDVELRCDPISGHTALYWYRQSLGQGLEFLIYFQGNSAPDKSGLPSDRFSAERTGGSVSTLTIQRTQQEDSAVYLCASSKSGTHTYEQYFGPGTRLTVT.

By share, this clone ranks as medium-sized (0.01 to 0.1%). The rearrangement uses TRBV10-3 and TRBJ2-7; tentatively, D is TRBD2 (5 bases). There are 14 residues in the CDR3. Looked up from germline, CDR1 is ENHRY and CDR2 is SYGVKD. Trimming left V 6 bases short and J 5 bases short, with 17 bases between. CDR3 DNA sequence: TGTGCCATCAGGGACCCTACTAGGTCCGACGAGCAGTACTTC. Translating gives CAIRDPTRSDEQYF.

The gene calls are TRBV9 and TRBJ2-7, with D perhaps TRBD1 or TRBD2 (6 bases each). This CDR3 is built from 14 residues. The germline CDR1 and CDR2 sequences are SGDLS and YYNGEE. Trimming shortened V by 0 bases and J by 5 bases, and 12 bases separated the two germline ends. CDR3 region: CASSVARGGNEQYF. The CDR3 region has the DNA TGTGCCAGCAGCGTAGCCAGGGGAGGAAACGAGCAGTACTTC.